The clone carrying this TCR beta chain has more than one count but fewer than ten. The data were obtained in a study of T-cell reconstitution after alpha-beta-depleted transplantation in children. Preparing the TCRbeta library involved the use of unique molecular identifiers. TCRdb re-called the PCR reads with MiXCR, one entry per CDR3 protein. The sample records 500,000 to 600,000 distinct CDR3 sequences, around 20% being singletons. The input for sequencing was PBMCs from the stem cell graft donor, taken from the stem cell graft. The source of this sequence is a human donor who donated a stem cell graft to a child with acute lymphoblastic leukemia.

The CDR3 DNA follows: TGTGCCAGCAGCTTAGAGTGGGGGAGCAATCAGCCCCAGCATTTT. Amino acid sequence: CASSLEWGSNQPQHF. V and J are TRBV7-6 and TRBJ1-5; tentatively, D is TRBD1 (5 bases). Germline V gene data show CDR1 as SGHVS and CDR2 as FNYEAQ. CDR3 length equals 15 residues. V lost 1 base and J lost 1, with 8 bases in between.